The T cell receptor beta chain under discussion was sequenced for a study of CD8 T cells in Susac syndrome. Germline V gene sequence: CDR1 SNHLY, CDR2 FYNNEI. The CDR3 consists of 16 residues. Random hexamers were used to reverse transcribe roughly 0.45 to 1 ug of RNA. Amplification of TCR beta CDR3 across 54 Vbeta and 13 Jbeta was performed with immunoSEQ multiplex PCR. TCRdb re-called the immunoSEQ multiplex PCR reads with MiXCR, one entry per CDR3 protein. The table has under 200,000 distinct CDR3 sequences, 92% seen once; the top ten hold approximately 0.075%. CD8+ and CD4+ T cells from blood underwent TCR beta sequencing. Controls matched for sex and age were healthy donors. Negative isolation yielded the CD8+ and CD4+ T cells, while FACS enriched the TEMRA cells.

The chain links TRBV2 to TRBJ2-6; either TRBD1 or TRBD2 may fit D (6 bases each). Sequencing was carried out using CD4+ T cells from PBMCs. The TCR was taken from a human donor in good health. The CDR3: CESRGQSKAGANVLTF. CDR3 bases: TGTGAAAGTCGGGGGCAGTCAAAAGCTGGGGCCAACGTCCTGACTTTC.